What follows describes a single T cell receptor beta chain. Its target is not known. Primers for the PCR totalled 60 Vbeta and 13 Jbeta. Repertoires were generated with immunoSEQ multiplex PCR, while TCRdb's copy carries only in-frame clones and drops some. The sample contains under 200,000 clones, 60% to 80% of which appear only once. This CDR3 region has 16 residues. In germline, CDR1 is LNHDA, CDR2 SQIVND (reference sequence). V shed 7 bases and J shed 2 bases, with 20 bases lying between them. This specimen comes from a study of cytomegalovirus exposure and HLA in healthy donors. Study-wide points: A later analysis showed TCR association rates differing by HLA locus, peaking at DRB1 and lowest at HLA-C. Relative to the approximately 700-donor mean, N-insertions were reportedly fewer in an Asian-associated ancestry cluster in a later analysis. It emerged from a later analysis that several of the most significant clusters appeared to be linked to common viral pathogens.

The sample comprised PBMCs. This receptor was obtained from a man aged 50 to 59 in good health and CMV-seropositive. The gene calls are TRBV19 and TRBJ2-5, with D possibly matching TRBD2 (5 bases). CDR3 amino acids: CASTPGVNPPQETQYF. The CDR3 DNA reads TGTGCCAGTACCCCCGGGGTCAATCCCCCTCAAGAGACCCAGTACTTC.